The 21 T cell receptor beta chains reported below all come from one sample, sequenced in a study of blood T cell repertoires in COVID-19. Sequencing was performed with immunoSEQ multiplex PCR; in TCRdb, only in-frame clones are kept and a portion is missing. The sample lists tens of thousands of clones, around 77% occurring once. The source material was peripheral blood. These receptors all come from a human donor in a cohort sampled during active COVID-19.

This clone has just one count. This chain links TRBV5-1 with TRBJ2-3; 16 bases agree with TRBD2. Losses at the gene ends were 4 bases for V and 2 bases for J; bases not matched to a gene: 13. The CDR3 is 20 amino acids. From germline, CDR1 is SGHRS and CDR2 YFSETQ. CDR3 sequence: CASSRSPGTSGGGITDTQYF. For the CDR3, the DNA is TGCGCCAGCAGCAGATCCCCCGGGACTAGCGGGGGGGGGATCACAGATACGCAGTATTTT. Full variable domain (outside the CDR3, taken from reference TRBV5-1 and TRBJ2-3): KAGVTQTPRYLIKTRGQQVTLSCSPISGHRSVSWYQQTPGQGLQFLFEYFSETQRNKGNFPGRFSGRQFSNSRSEMNVSTLELGDSALYLCASSRSPGTSGGGITDTQYFGPGTRLTVL.

This chain uses TRBV5-4 with TRBJ1-1, with TRBD1 matching 7 bases. J lost 3 bases, V lost 5 bases, and 10 bases had no gene match. There are 15 residues in the CDR3. From germline, CDR1 is SGHNT and CDR2 YYREEE (reference sequence). CDR3 region: CASSSAGRGDTEAFF. The DNA of the CDR3 is TGTGCCAGCAGTTCCGCGGGCAGGGGGGACACTGAAGCTTTCTTT.

The chain couples TRBV5-1 to TRBJ1-3; TRBD1 agrees at 8 bases. Germline values: CDR1 SGHRS, CDR2 YFSETQ. The trim removed 4 bases at V and 0 bases at J, leaving 6 bases unmatched. This CDR3 comprises 16 residues. CDR3 nucleotide sequence: TGCGCCAGCAGCCCGGGACAGGCGAACTCTGGAAACACCATATATTTT. It specifies CASSPGQANSGNTIYF.

The DNA of the CDR3 is TGCGCCAGCAGCTTTTCCGGGACAGGGGCCGAGCAGTACTTC. It is translated as CASSFSGTGAEQYF. This chain uses TRBV5-1 with TRBJ2-7; 10 bases match TRBD1. V lost 2 bases, J lost 6 bases, and 5 bases stayed unmatched. CDR1 SGHRS and CDR2 YFSETQ come from the germline V gene. This CDR3 region has 14 residues. Drawing the rest from reference TRBV5-1 and TRBJ2-7, the complete variable domain is KAGVTQTPRYLIKTRGQQVTLSCSPISGHRSVSWYQQTPGQGLQFLFEYFSETQRNKGNFPGRFSGRQFSNSRSEMNVSTLELGDSALYLCASSFSGTGAEQYFGPGTRLTVT.

In nucleotides, the CDR3 is TGTGCCAGCAGCCCCCGGACAGGGGATTCACCCCTCCACTTT. It encodes CASSPRTGDSPLHF. This sequence joins TRBV11-3 and TRBJ1-6; 9 bases fit TRBD1. This CDR3 is 14 amino acids long. Trimming at V came to 5 bases and at J to 8 bases, leaving 4 bases not matched to a gene. The germline V gene encodes CDR1 SGHNT and CDR2 YENEEA.

The J gene is TRBJ1-2, the V gene TRBV6-6, with D possibly TRBD1 on 6 matching bases. The CDR3 totals 13 residues. Germline lookup yields CDR1 MNHNY and CDR2 SVGAGI (reference sequence). The V end was cut by 10 bases, the J end by 1 base, with 13 bases between. CDR3 nucleotides: TGTGCCACTCGCCGGGACATTAACTATGGCTACACCTTC. Translation: CATRRDINYGYTF.

V and J are TRBV18 and TRBJ1-6; no reliable D call. The CDR3 spans 14 residues. Germline loops: CDR1 KGHSH, CDR2 LQKENI. With 1 base removed from V and 7 bases from J, the gap between germline ends came to 8 bases. The CDR3 loop reads CASSPRSENSPLHF. The DNA for the CDR3 is TGTGCCAGCTCACCACGGTCCGAGAATTCACCCCTCCACTTT.

The table lists this clone with a count of one. The chain recombines TRBV5-4 with TRBJ2-1; 10 nucleotides agree with TRBD1. Trimming at V came to 4 bases and at J to 7 bases, leaving 8 bases not matched to a gene. This CDR3 is 15 amino acids long. Germline CDR1 is SGHNT and CDR2 is YYREEE (reference sequence). The CDR3 nucleotides are TGTGCCAGCAGCCCTCCGGGACAGGGGTTGAATGAGCAGTTCTTC. The encoded protein is CASSPPGQGLNEQFF.

V and J are TRBV5-1 and TRBJ2-1; TRBD1 matches 8 bases. This CDR3 contains 16 residues. The germline V gene has CDR1 SGHRS and CDR2 YFSETQ. Losses at the gene ends were 2 bases for V and 3 bases for J; bases not matched to a gene: 7. CDR3 bases: TGCGCCAGCAGCTTTCAGGGGGCGCAGGGCTACAATGAGCAGTTCTTC. This codes for CASSFQGAQGYNEQFF.

In this sample, this clone turned up a few times. This chain connects TRBV2 to TRBJ1-2; the D gene is possibly TRBD1 (6 bases). From germline, CDR1 is SNHLY and CDR2 FYNNEI. This CDR3 spans 13 amino acids. Trimming removed 7 bases from V and 6 bases from J, with 15 bases in between. The CDR3 reads CASIRMGADGYTF. CDR3 bases: TGTGCCAGCATACGAATGGGGGCTGATGGCTACACCTTC.

The J gene is TRBJ1-2, the V gene TRBV5-4; a possible D gene is TRBD1 (5 bases). This CDR3 is built from 15 residues. V lost 3 bases to trimming and J lost 10 bases, with 22 bases between them. Germline V gives CDR1 SGHNT, CDR2 YYREEE (reference sequence). The DNA for the CDR3 is TGTGCCAGCAGCTGGGCCCTGTCAGGGTCTAATGACTACACCTTC. Its translation: CASSWALSGSNDYTF.

The count of this clone is one. The chain carries TRBV5-4 and TRBJ2-7; TRBD1 is a possible D gene (6 bases). This CDR3 is built from 13 residues. CDR1 SGHNT and CDR2 YYREEE come from the germline V gene (reference sequence). V lost 3 bases and J lost 6, with 13 bases in between. CDR3 residues: CASSYLGAGEQYF. The CDR3 DNA sequence: TGTGCCAGCAGCTACTTGGGGGCTGGCGAGCAGTACTTC.

The chain is built from TRBV4-3 and TRBJ1-2; D is undetermined. The germline V and J ends were trimmed by 0 bases and 0 bases, with 8 bases remaining between them. This CDR3 has 15 residues. The germline gives CDR1 LGHNA, CDR2 YSLEER. Written as DNA, the CDR3 is TGCGCCAGCAGCCAAGAATTAGCAGCTAACTATGGCTACACCTTC. Amino acid sequence: CASSQELAANYGYTF.

The chain couples TRBV7-2 to TRBJ2-7; the match to TRBD2 covers 8 bases. The junction had 12 bases not matched to a gene; V was cut back by 5 bases and J by 6 bases. This CDR3 is 15 amino acids long. Germline CDR1 SGHTA, CDR2 FQGNSA. For the CDR3, the DNA is TGTGCCAGCAGCCCCGGACTAGCTACTACCGGCGAGCAGTACTTC. The encoded protein is CASSPGLATTGEQYF.

The chain combines TRBV21-1 with TRBJ1-2; TRBD1 reflects the table's D call only, with no check against the DNA. TRBV21-1 is a recognized pseudogene. CDR3 size: 15 residues. The CDR3 DNA reads TGTGCCAGCAGCAAAGTACAGACCCTTAACTATGGCTACACCTTC. Translated, it gives CASSKVQTLNYGYTF.

The V call is TRBV6-6, the J call TRBJ1-5, with D perhaps matching TRBD1 (6 bases). V shed 7 bases and J shed 3 bases, with 16 bases lying between them. Germline loops: CDR1 MNHNY, CDR2 SVGAGI (reference sequence). The CDR3 has 15 residues. The CDR3 DNA is TGTGCCAGCACCCCGGGGAGGGGGGACAATCAGCCCCAGCATTTT. Its protein is CASTPGRGDNQPQHF.

The chain employs TRBV6-2 or TRBV6-3 and TRBJ1-2; no definite D call. The CDR3 length is 16 residues. V was pared by 0 bases and J by 4 bases, with 15 bases between. Germline CDR1 is MNHEY and CDR2 is SVGEGT. The CDR3 sequence: CASSYSFQSGTYGYTF. The CDR3, as DNA: TGTGCCAGCAGTTACTCGTTTCAGTCAGGTACCTATGGCTACACCTTC.

The V and J genes are TRBV9 and TRBJ1-2, with D unresolved. This CDR3 region has 11 residues. Trimming stripped 4 bases from V and 3 bases from J, with 4 bases between. Germline V gene data show CDR1 as SGDLS and CDR2 as YYNGEE. This CDR3 reads CASSFDYGYTF. The CDR3 DNA sequence: TGTGCCAGCAGCTTCGACTATGGCTACACCTTC.

This chain joins TRBV4-3 and TRBJ1-6; D is unclear. Trimming took 0 bases from V and 4 from J, leaving 7 bases between them. This CDR3 has 15 amino acids. Germline CDR1 LGHNA, CDR2 YSLEER. The CDR3 loop reads CASSQDRGYNSPLHF. In nucleotides, the CDR3 is TGCGCCAGCAGCCAAGACAGAGGGTATAATTCACCCCTCCACTTT.

V is TRBV10-2 and J is TRBJ1-2; 7 positions agree with TRBD1. V trimming: 6 bases; J trimming: 8 bases; junction bases outside the gene matches: 12. The CDR3 length is 14 residues. Germline CDR1 WSHSY, CDR2 SAAADI. CDR3 in amino acids: CASSETGDSGGYTF. CDR3 coding DNA: TGCGCCAGCAGCGAAACAGGGGACTCAGGGGGCTACACCTTC.

V usage is TRBV12-3 or TRBV12-4 and J usage is TRBJ2-7, with 8 bases that match TRBD1. The ends lost 3 bases at V and 9 bases at J; junction bases unmatched: 7. The CDR3 contains 13 residues. DNA of the CDR3: TGTGCCAGCAGTTTTACCCGGACAGGGCTGCAGTACTTC. Its translation is CASSFTRTGLQYF.